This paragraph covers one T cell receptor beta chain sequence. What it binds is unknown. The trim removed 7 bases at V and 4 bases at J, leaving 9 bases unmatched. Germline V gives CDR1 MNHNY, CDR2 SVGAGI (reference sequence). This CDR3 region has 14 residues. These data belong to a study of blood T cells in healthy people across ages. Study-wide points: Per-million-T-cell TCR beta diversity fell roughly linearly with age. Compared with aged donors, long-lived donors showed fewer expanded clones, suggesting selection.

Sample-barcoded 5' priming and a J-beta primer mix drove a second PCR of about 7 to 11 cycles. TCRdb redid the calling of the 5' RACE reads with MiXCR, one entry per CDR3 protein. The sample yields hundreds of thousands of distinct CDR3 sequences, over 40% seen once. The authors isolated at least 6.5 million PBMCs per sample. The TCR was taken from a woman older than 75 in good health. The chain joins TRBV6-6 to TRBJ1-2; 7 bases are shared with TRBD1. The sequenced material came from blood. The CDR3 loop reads CASIQLRGLYGYTF. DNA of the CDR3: TGTGCCAGCATCCAATTGAGGGGGCTCTATGGCTACACCTTC.